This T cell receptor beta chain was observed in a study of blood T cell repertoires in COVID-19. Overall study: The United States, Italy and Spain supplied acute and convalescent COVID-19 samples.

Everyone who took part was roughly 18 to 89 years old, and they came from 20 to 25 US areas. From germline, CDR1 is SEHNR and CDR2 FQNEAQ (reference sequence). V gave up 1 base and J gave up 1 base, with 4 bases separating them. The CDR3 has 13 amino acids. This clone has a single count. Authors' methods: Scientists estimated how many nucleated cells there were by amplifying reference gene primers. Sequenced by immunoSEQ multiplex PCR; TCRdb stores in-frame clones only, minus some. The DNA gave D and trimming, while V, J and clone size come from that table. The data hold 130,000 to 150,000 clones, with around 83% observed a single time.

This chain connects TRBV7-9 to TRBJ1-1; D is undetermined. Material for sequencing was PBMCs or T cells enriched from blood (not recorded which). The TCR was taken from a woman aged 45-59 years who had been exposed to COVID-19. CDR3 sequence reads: CASSLGANTEAFF. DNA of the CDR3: TGTGCCAGCAGCTTAGGAGCGAACACTGAAGCTTTCTTT.